Following are 28 T cell receptor beta chains from one sample sequenced in a study of blood T cell repertoires in COVID-19. Here immunoSEQ multiplex PCR was the method, and the copy in TCRdb shows in-frame clones only, minus some. The sample lists 250,000 to 300,000 clones, roughly 93% occurring once. Input material: PBMCs or T cells enriched from blood (not recorded which). The receptors were gathered from a woman in her thirties or forties with acute COVID-19.

The rearrangement joins TRBV11-2 to TRBJ2-3, with D perhaps matching TRBD2 (5 bases). This CDR3 is built from 15 residues. Germline assignment: CDR1 SGHAT and CDR2 FQNNGV. Trimming took 5 bases from V and 0 from J, leaving 12 bases between them. CDR3 in amino acids: CASSADGVSTDTQYF. Here the CDR3 DNA reads TGTGCCAGCAGCGCGGACGGGGTTAGCACAGATACGCAGTATTTT. The full variable domain, completed using reference TRBV11-2 and TRBJ2-3, is EAGVAQSPRYKIIEKRQSVAFWCNPISGHATLYWYQQILGQGPKLLIQFQNNGVVDDSQLPKDRFSAERLKGVDSTLKIQPAKLEDSAVYLCASSADGVSTDTQYFGPGTRLTVL.

The CDR3 reads CASSLDRGVGSPLHF. The DNA for the CDR3 is TGTGCCAGCAGCTTGGACAGGGGAGTAGGGTCACCCCTCCACTTT. The gene calls are TRBV5-6 and TRBJ1-6, with TRBD1 matching over 7 bases. The CDR3 extends over 15 amino acids. CDR1 is SGHDT and CDR2 is YYEEEE in the germline V gene. With 0 bases clipped from V and 10 bases from J, the junction kept 7 bases outside the gene matches. Drawing the rest from reference TRBV5-6 and TRBJ1-6, the complete variable domain is DAGVTQSPTHLIKTRGQQVTLRCSPKSGHDTVSWYQQALGQGPQFIFQYYEEEERQRGNFPDRFSGHQFPNYSSELNVNALLLGDSALYLCASSLDRGVGSPLHFGNGTRLTVT.

V gene TRBV19 combines with J gene TRBJ1-1; D gene unclear. The germline gives CDR1 LNHDA, CDR2 SQIVND (reference sequence). Between the trimmed V and J ends, which lost 3 bases and 7 bases, there was a span of 6 bases. CDR3 length: 11 amino acids. CDR3 loop: CASSMRGEAFF. The DNA of the CDR3 is TGTGCCAGTAGTATGCGGGGTGAAGCTTTCTTT.

The CDR3 bases are TGTGCCAGCAGCTTAGATCGAGGACAGGCCTACGAGCAGTACTTC. The encoded protein is CASSLDRGQAYEQYF. This chain links TRBV11-2 with TRBJ2-7, with 7 bases fitting TRBD1. Looked up from germline, CDR1 is SGHAT and CDR2 is FQNNGV. The V gene end was trimmed by 0 bases and the J gene end by 2 bases; junction bases not matched to a gene: 4. This CDR3 is 15 amino acids long.

For this clone: Mismatch with germline at one junction end may stem from a read error. V usage is TRBV15 and J usage is TRBJ1-5, with TRBD1 matching over 9 bases. The germline CDR1 and CDR2 sequences are LNHNV and YYDKDF (reference sequence). The CDR3 length is 16 residues. CDR3 sequence (DNA): TGTGCCACCAGCCGAGATCGGGACAGGGAGATGCAGCCCCAGCATTTT. This codes for CATSRDRDREMQPQHF.

V and J are TRBV6-2 or TRBV6-3 and TRBJ1-5; a weak D match, TRBD1 (5 bases). CDR3 length: 13 residues. Germline CDR1 MNHEY, CDR2 SVGEGT. V was clipped by 4 bases and J by 5 bases, with 9 bases between them. The CDR3 loop is CASSSQGYQPQHF. The CDR3 nucleotides are TGTGCCAGCAGTTCCCAGGGTTATCAGCCCCAGCATTTT.

J is TRBJ1-4 and V is TRBV6-5; 10 bases map to TRBD1. From germline, CDR1 is MNHEY and CDR2 SVGAGI. This CDR3 region has 13 residues. J gave up 5 bases and V 6 bases, and 0 bases lay outside the gene matches. CDR3 in amino acids: CASRTGGNEKLFF. CDR3 nucleotide sequence: TGTGCCAGCAGGACAGGGGGCAATGAAAAACTGTTTTTT.

This sequence joins TRBV3-1 (or the pseudogene TRBV3-2) and TRBJ2-5; weak D call: TRBD2 (6 bases). The CDR3 contains 14 residues. Germline lookup yields CDR1 LGHDT and CDR2 YNNKEL (reference sequence). Trimming stripped 0 bases from V and 7 bases from J, with 12 bases between. The CDR3: CASSQEARRVTQYF. Written as DNA, the CDR3 is TGTGCCAGCAGCCAAGAGGCCCGGAGGGTGACCCAGTACTTC.

The CDR3 loop is CASSFRTSGRAITGELFF. CDR3 sequence (DNA): TGTGCCAGCAGCTTCAGGACTAGCGGGAGGGCCATCACCGGGGAGCTGTTTTTT. The chain carries TRBV11-3 and TRBJ2-2; 15 positions agree with TRBD2. Unmatched junction bases numbered 6, after V lost 3 bases and J lost 4 bases. The CDR3 runs 18 residues. The V gene's germline CDR1 is SGHNT and CDR2 YENEEA.

This chain joins TRBV19 and TRBJ1-5; 8 bases are a match to TRBD1. CDR1 and CDR2 from the germline V gene are LNHDA and SQIVND (reference sequence). CDR3 length: 18 amino acids. V was clipped by 7 bases and J by 0 bases; unmatched bases: 14. The CDR3 sequence: CASTSSTGQAYSNQPQHF. CDR3 bases: TGTGCCAGTACCTCTTCCACGGGACAGGCCTATAGCAATCAGCCCCAGCATTTT.

J is TRBJ1-5 and V is TRBV19, with unresolved D. This CDR3 has 15 amino acids. Germline CDR1 is LNHDA and CDR2 is SQIVND (reference sequence). The V gene lost 5 bases and the J gene lost 6 bases, with 17 bases spanning the gap. The CDR3 loop reads CASSPSLGRVQPQHF. Here the CDR3 DNA reads TGTGCCAGTAGTCCAAGTCTCGGGAGGGTTCAGCCCCAGCATTTT.

The genes are TRBV6-6 and TRBJ1-2, with 9 bases lining up with TRBD1. V shed 6 bases, J shed 7 bases, and the junction held 6 bases outside the gene matches. CDR3 length: 13 residues. Per the germline V gene, CDR1 is MNHNY and CDR2 is SVGAGI (reference sequence). The CDR3 nucleotides are TGTGCCAGCAGCCCCGGGACAGGGTCTGGCTACACCTTC. Translated: CASSPGTGSGYTF.

This rearrangement joins TRBV30 to TRBJ1-4; the D gene is possibly TRBD1 (5 bases). CDR1 and CDR2 from the germline V gene are GTSNPN and SVGIG (reference sequence). The ends were cut back, 3 bases at V and 12 bases at J, with 14 bases in the middle. There are 12 residues in the CDR3. The CDR3 DNA follows: TGTGCCTGGAGAACAGGTTTTCATCAACTGTTTTTT. It encodes CAWRTGFHQLFF.

This rearrangement joins TRBV19 to TRBJ1-2; D might be TRBD1 (5 bases). Germline-derived CDR1 and CDR2 are LNHDA and SQIVND (reference sequence). The V end was cut by 6 bases, the J end by 2 bases, with 19 bases between. CDR3 size: 16 residues. DNA for the CDR3: TGTGCCAGTAGCAATTTCTGGGGCAGGCGCAACTATGGCTACACCTTC. It specifies CASSNFWGRRNYGYTF.

The CDR3 DNA sequence: TGTGCCAGCAGGCCTACAGGGGCCGGCGGGGAGCTGTTTTTT. Translation gives CASRPTGAGGELFF. The gene calls are TRBV6-5 and TRBJ2-2; 7 bases are a match to TRBD1. The germline V gene encodes CDR1 MNHEY and CDR2 SVGAGI. The length of the CDR3 is 14 residues. Trimming at V came to 6 bases and at J to 7 bases, leaving 8 bases not matched to a gene.

This CDR3 reads CASSLSSRATGYTF. The CDR3 coding sequence is TGTGCCAGCAGCTTATCCAGCAGGGCAACTGGCTACACCTTC. The rearrangement uses TRBV11-2 and TRBJ1-2; tentatively, D is TRBD1 (5 bases). V was trimmed by 2 bases and J by 7 bases, leaving 14 bases between them. The germline CDR1 and CDR2 sequences are SGHAT and FQNNGV. This CDR3 is 14 amino acids long.

This clone was observed a few times. This chain joins TRBV9 and TRBJ1-4; the match to TRBD1 covers 7 bases. J was trimmed by 7 bases and V by 1 base; bases with no gene match: 7. The CDR3 contains 15 residues. Germline loops: CDR1 SGDLS, CDR2 YYNGEE. The CDR3 region has the DNA TGTGCCAGCAGCGTAAATGAGAGACAGGGTGAAAAACTGTTTTTT. Translated: CASSVNERQGEKLFF.

The chain couples TRBV18 to TRBJ1-1; TRBD1 matches 9 bases. CDR1 is KGHSH, CDR2 LQKENI, per germline. This CDR3 comprises 15 residues. Unmatched junction bases numbered 4, after V lost 3 bases and J lost 2 bases. The CDR3, as DNA: TGTGCCAGCTCACCTTGGACAGGGGACAACACTGAAGCTTTCTTT. This encodes CASSPWTGDNTEAFF. Full variable domain (rest looked up from reference TRBV18 and TRBJ1-1): NAGVMQNPRHLVRRRGQEARLRCSPMKGHSHVYWYRQLPEEGLKFMVYLQKENIIDESGMPKERFSAEFPKEGPSILRIQQVVRGDSAAYFCASSPWTGDNTEAFFGQGTRLTVV.

The rearrangement uses TRBV5-4 and TRBJ1-1, with D possibly TRBD1 on 6 matching bases. The CDR3 consists of 14 residues. CDR1 and CDR2 (germline): SGHNT, YYREEE (reference sequence). Trimming removed 4 bases from V and 5 bases from J, with 15 bases in between. The CDR3 nucleotides read TGTGCCAGCAGCCCCAGGGGAGGGATAACTGAAGCTTTCTTT. It codes for CASSPRGGITEAFF.

J is TRBJ2-3 and V is TRBV29-1, with D possibly matching TRBD1 (5 bases). V lost 4 bases and J lost 6, with 8 bases in between. This CDR3 spans 11 amino acids. Germline V gene data show CDR1 as SQVTM and CDR2 as ANQGSEA. Here the CDR3 reads CSVARADTQYF. As DNA, the CDR3 is TGCAGCGTTGCCAGGGCGGATACGCAGTATTTT.

The gene calls are TRBV7-9 and TRBJ1-2, with a weak D call TRBD1 (5 bases). CDR3 size: 14 residues. Germline CDR1 SEHNR, CDR2 FQNEAQ (reference sequence). V shed 0 bases and J shed 7 bases, with 12 bases lying between them. For the CDR3, the DNA is TGTGCCAGCAGCTTAGCACCGGGGGTTACTGGCTACACCTTC. Translation gives CASSLAPGVTGYTF.

The chain is built from TRBV2 and TRBJ2-3, with D possibly TRBD1 on 5 matching bases. The CDR3 runs to 15 residues. Germline V gene lookup returns CDR1 SNHLY and CDR2 FYNNEI. With 6 bases removed from V and 1 base from J, the gap between germline ends came to 14 bases. CDR3 amino acids: CASRGWGGRTDTQYF. The CDR3 coding sequence is TGTGCCAGCAGGGGTTGGGGCGGTCGCACAGATACGCAGTATTTT. Full variable domain (missing parts from reference TRBV2 and TRBJ2-3): EPEVTQTPSHQVTQMGQEVILRCVPISNHLYFYWYRQILGQKVEFLVSFYNNEISEKSEIFDDQFSVERPDGSNFTLKIRSTKLEDSAMYFCASRGWGGRTDTQYFGPGTRLTVL.

The V and J genes are TRBV7-3 and TRBJ2-1, with D possibly matching TRBD2 (6 bases). Per germline, CDR1 SGHTA and CDR2 FQGTGA. The CDR3 consists of 13 residues. V was clipped by 5 bases and J by 6 bases, with 11 bases between them. CDR3 residues: CASSPGTPNEQFF. DNA for the CDR3: TGTGCCAGCAGCCCGGGGACTCCCAATGAGCAGTTCTTC.

V usage is TRBV6-5 and J usage is TRBJ1-4; D remains ambiguous. CDR1 is MNHEY and CDR2 is SVGAGI in the germline V gene. V gave up 5 bases and J gave up 0 bases, with 10 bases separating them. The CDR3 consists of 15 residues. CDR3 nucleotides: TGTGCCAGCAGTCCGACTTATCCAACTAATGAAAAACTGTTTTTT. Encoded protein: CASSPTYPTNEKLFF.

This clone has more than one count but fewer than ten. The chain employs TRBV19 and TRBJ1-5, with D hard to call. Trimming shortened V by 3 bases and J by 3 bases, and 9 bases separated the two germline ends. The CDR3 is made up of 14 amino acids. Germline-derived CDR1 and CDR2 are LNHDA and SQIVND (reference sequence). Here the CDR3 reads CASSIHSNNQPQHF. The CDR3 nucleotides are TGTGCCAGTAGTATCCACAGTAACAATCAGCCCCAGCATTTT.

The rearrangement links TRBV19 to TRBJ1-5; D is unclear. Per germline, CDR1 LNHDA and CDR2 SQIVND (reference sequence). Trimming removed 5 bases from V and 0 bases from J, with 8 bases in between. This CDR3 region has 14 residues. In DNA form, the CDR3 reads TGTGCCAGTAGTCACGAGAATAGCAATCAGCCCCAGCATTTT. This encodes CASSHENSNQPQHF.

This chain connects TRBV7-2 to TRBJ2-7; possibly TRBD2 for D (5 bases). The germline V gene has CDR1 SGHTA and CDR2 FQGNSA. The CDR3 is 15 residues long. Trimming shortened V by 2 bases and J by 3 bases, and 14 bases separated the two germline ends. CDR3: CASSLSGLRYYEQYF. In DNA, the CDR3 is TGTGCCAGCAGCTTATCGGGATTGCGGTACTACGAGCAGTACTTC.

The chain has TRBV7-2 and TRBJ2-3, with 15 bases matching TRBD2. The trim removed 5 bases at V and 0 bases at J, leaving 6 bases unmatched. Germline CDR1 reads SGHTA; CDR2 reads FQGNSA. The CDR3 runs to 18 residues. The chain's CDR3 is CASSPRTSGRASTDTQYF. The CDR3 DNA is TGTGCCAGCAGCCCGAGGACTAGCGGGAGGGCTAGCACAGATACGCAGTATTTT.